This passage covers 27 T cell receptor beta chains from one sample sequenced in a study of cytomegalovirus exposure and HLA in healthy donors. With 60 Vbeta and 13 Jbeta primers, the PCR was carried out. Profiled with immunoSEQ multiplex PCR; TCRdb holds only in-frame clones, not every one. The sample comprises some 110,000 clones, approximately 80% of which are singletons, and about 1.6% rests with the top ten. Material: PBMCs. The receptors derive from a man aged 50 to 59 in good health and CMV-seronegative.

This sequence joins TRBV5-5 and TRBJ1-1; no firm D call. V dropped 2 bases and J dropped 5 bases, with 16 bases sitting between them. Germline-derived CDR1 and CDR2 are SGHKS and YYEKEE (reference sequence). The CDR3 is 15 residues long. The chain's CDR3 is CASSLLGNGVTEAFF. In DNA, the CDR3 is TGTGCCAGCAGCTTATTGGGTAACGGAGTGACTGAAGCTTTCTTT.

V gene TRBV25-1 combines with J gene TRBJ2-2; tentatively, D is TRBD2 (6 bases). This CDR3 has 15 residues. Trimming left V 3 bases short and J 6 bases short, with 14 bases between. The germline V gene encodes CDR1 MGHDK and CDR2 SYGVNS. CDR3 coding DNA: TGTGCCAGCAGTGATTGGGGCAGGGAGGCCGGGGAGCTGTTTTTT. It is translated as CASSDWGREAGELFF.

This clone was recorded a few times. The chain recombines TRBV6-1 with TRBJ1-1; tentative D call: TRBD1 (6 bases). Germline-derived CDR1 and CDR2 are MNHNS and SASEGT. The ends were cut back, 11 bases at V and 4 bases at J, with 17 bases in the middle. CDR3 size: 13 residues. CDR3 in amino acids: CAGEGDLSTEAFF. The CDR3 coding sequence is TGTGCCGGGGAGGGGGATCTGAGCACTGAAGCTTTCTTT.

This clone appeared a single time. The chain combines TRBV2 with TRBJ1-4; D remains ambiguous. V lost 3 bases and J 0 bases, leaving 8 bases between the germline ends. The germline gives CDR1 SNHLY, CDR2 FYNNEI. This CDR3 is built from 15 residues. The CDR3 DNA reads as TGTGCCAGCAGTGAGAGTAGTGCAACTAATGAAAAACTGTTTTTT. It yields the protein CASSESSATNEKLFF.

V and J are TRBV7-2 and TRBJ2-3; tentative D call: TRBD1 (5 bases). The V and J ends lost 9 bases and 1 base respectively, with 8 bases between them. The CDR3 is made up of 12 amino acids. Looked up from germline, CDR1 is SGHTA and CDR2 is FQGNSA. CDR3: CASSQGTDTQYF. The CDR3 DNA reads TGTGCCAGTTCACAGGGCACAGATACGCAGTATTTT.

There are a few counts of this clone. The V gene is TRBV28, the J gene TRBJ1-1; TRBD1 might be the D (5 bases). This CDR3 is 13 amino acids long. The V and J ends lost 6 bases and 3 bases respectively, with 11 bases between them. Germline values: CDR1 MDHEN, CDR2 SYDVKM. The CDR3 DNA reads as TGTGCCAGCAGGTCCTTAGGGGACACTGAAGCTTTCTTT. Its protein is CASRSLGDTEAFF.

The chain uses TRBV6-5 and TRBJ1-4, with TRBD1 identical over 10 bases. Losses at the gene ends were 6 bases for V and 7 bases for J; bases not matched to a gene: 5. Germline assignment: CDR1 MNHEY and CDR2 SVGAGI. CDR3 length: 14 residues. This chain's CDR3 is CASREGTGAEKLFF. The CDR3 DNA follows: TGTGCCAGCAGGGAGGGGACAGGGGCTGAAAAACTGTTTTTT.

The gene calls are TRBV5-3 and TRBJ2-7; TRBD2 agrees at 7 bases. TRBV5-3 is an ORF for which the function is uncertain. The CDR3 is made up of 13 amino acids. Losses at the gene ends were 0 bases for V and 9 bases for J; bases not matched to a gene: 6. The CDR3 DNA is TGTGCCAGAAGCTTGGCCTGGACTAGAATGCAGTACTTC. It specifies CARSLAWTRMQYF.

The chain has TRBV6-6 and TRBJ2-3; the D gene is possibly TRBD2 (7 bases). V was pared by 6 bases and J by 3 bases, with 16 bases between. This CDR3 has 15 amino acids. In germline, CDR1 is MNHNY, CDR2 SVGAGI (reference sequence). The CDR3 nucleotides read TGTGCCAGCAGACCCGGGGGGCGGGGGACAGATACGCAGTATTTT. It is translated as CASRPGGRGTDTQYF.

The chain links TRBV21-1 to TRBJ1-1; TRBD1 is taken as the D call from the table, unchecked against the DNA. TRBV21-1 is flagged as a pseudogene. The CDR3 extends over 16 amino acids. The CDR3 DNA follows: TGTGCCAGCAGCAAAGATGGTCGGACAGACTACACTGAAGCTTTCTTT. Translation gives CASSKDGRTDYTEAFF.

This chain uses TRBV14 with TRBJ2-7, with D possibly being TRBD1 (6 bases). The V end was cut by 4 bases, the J end by 0 bases, with 19 bases between. Germline lookup yields CDR1 SGHDN and CDR2 FVKESK. The CDR3 extends over 17 amino acids. As DNA, the CDR3 is TGTGCCAGCAGCCCCGTGGAGTGGGGGCACAGCTCCTACGAGCAGTACTTC. Amino acids: CASSPVEWGHSSYEQYF.

CDR3: CASSPVAGGPIARSYNEQFF. As DNA, the CDR3 is TGTGCCAGCAGTCCAGTAGCGGGGGGGCCTATCGCCAGGTCCTACAATGAGCAGTTCTTC. The J gene is TRBJ2-1, the V gene TRBV27; 11 bases match TRBD2. The V segment lost 5 bases and the J segment 1 base; nucleotides outside the gene matches: 16. Germline V CDR1 and CDR2: MNHEY, SMNVEV (reference sequence). The CDR3 spans 20 residues.

The chain uses TRBV11-2 and TRBJ2-7; a possible D gene is TRBD2 (5 bases). The V and J ends lost 6 bases and 0 bases respectively, with 15 bases between them. Germline-derived CDR1 and CDR2 are SGHAT and FQNNGV. The CDR3 is made up of 15 amino acids. This CDR3 reads CASSFSVGYSYEQYF. The CDR3, as DNA: TGTGCCAGCAGTTTTAGCGTGGGCTACTCCTACGAGCAGTACTTC.

The genes are TRBV2 and TRBJ1-2; D ambiguous. Trimming took 4 bases from V and 6 from J, leaving 12 bases between them. This CDR3 comprises 13 residues. The V gene's germline CDR1 is SNHLY and CDR2 FYNNEI. This CDR3 is CASSVTLGDGYTF. Written as DNA, the CDR3 is TGTGCCAGCAGTGTGACCCTGGGAGATGGCTACACCTTC.

The rearrangement links TRBV10-1 to TRBJ2-4; D may be TRBD2 (5 bases). The germline V gene has CDR1 WNHNN and CDR2 SYGVQD (reference sequence). The CDR3 length is 16 residues. Trimming removed 3 bases from V and 6 bases from J, with 18 bases in between. The CDR3 bases are TGCGCCAGCAGTGAAGGTCAAGACCGACGGGGAAACATTCAGTACTTC. Its translation is CASSEGQDRRGNIQYF.

In its sample, this clone was seen a few times. The CDR3 nucleotides read TGTGCCAGCAGCCAAGAGGTGGAGGAAAAACTGTTTTTT. As protein: CASSQEVEEKLFF. V and J are TRBV4-2 and TRBJ1-4; D unresolved. Trimming pared 0 bases from V and 8 bases from J, leaving 7 bases between. Germline V gene data show CDR1 as LGHNA and CDR2 as YNFKEQ. This CDR3 is 13 amino acids long.

The rearrangement uses TRBV4-1 and TRBJ2-7; a possible D gene is TRBD1 (6 bases). The CDR3 has 15 amino acids. V lost 0 bases, J lost 7 bases, and 16 bases lay in between. CDR1 MGHRA and CDR2 YSYEKL come from the germline V gene. The CDR3 sequence: CASSQDLGQSREQYF. The CDR3 coding sequence is TGCGCCAGCAGCCAAGACCTCGGACAGTCGAGGGAGCAGTACTTC.

In its sample, this clone was seen a few times. This chain joins TRBV5-1 and TRBJ2-5; TRBD2 aligns across 8 bases. Germline V lookup: CDR1 SGHRS, CDR2 YFSETQ. Trimming at V came to 0 bases and at J to 1 base, leaving 5 bases not matched to a gene. The CDR3 runs to 16 residues. Here the CDR3 DNA reads TGCGCCAGCAGCTTGGGCCCCGGGAGGGGCCAAGAGACCCAGTACTTC. Its protein product is CASSLGPGRGQETQYF.

The chain is built from TRBV7-8 and TRBJ2-7, with TRBD2 matching 8 bases. Germline V gene data show CDR1 as SGHVS and CDR2 as FQNEAQ. V gave up 1 base and J gave up 6 bases; unmatched junction bases: 2. This CDR3 region has 13 residues. This chain's CDR3 is CASSLERGSEQYV. As DNA, the CDR3 is TGTGCCAGCAGCTTAGAGCGGGGGAGCGAGCAGTACGTC.

The chain couples TRBV28 to TRBJ2-5; TRBD1 matches 9 bases. CDR1 MDHEN and CDR2 SYDVKM come from the germline V gene. The CDR3 loop spans 14 amino acids. V was pared by 6 bases and J by 4 bases, with 6 bases of the junction left unmatched. The CDR3 sequence is CASSDTGGGETQYF. The DNA of the CDR3 is TGTGCCAGCAGCGATACAGGGGGCGGAGAGACCCAGTACTTC.

The V gene is TRBV7-2, the J gene TRBJ1-2; 9 nucleotides line up with TRBD1. V gave up 5 bases and J gave up 4 bases; unmatched junction bases: 11. CDR1 and CDR2 from the germline V gene are SGHTA and FQGNSA. The CDR3 has 16 amino acids. CDR3 region: CASSRWGTGGAYGYTF. The CDR3 nucleotides read TGTGCCAGCAGCCGATGGGGCACAGGGGGCGCCTATGGCTACACCTTC. Full variable domain (missing parts from reference TRBV7-2 and TRBJ1-2): GAGVSQSPSNKVTEKGKDVELRCDPISGHTALYWYRQSLGQGLEFLIYFQGNSAPDKSGLPSDRFSAERTGGSVSTLTIQRTQQEDSAVYLCASSRWGTGGAYGYTFGSGTRLTVV.

The V call is TRBV28, the J call TRBJ2-7; TRBD1 aligns across 7 bases. Per germline, CDR1 MDHEN and CDR2 SYDVKM. This CDR3 region has 16 residues. The ends lost 5 bases at V and 6 bases at J; junction bases unmatched: 16. CDR3 protein: CASSHPPATGFSEQYV. The CDR3 DNA is TGTGCCAGCAGTCACCCCCCCGCGACAGGGTTCAGCGAGCAGTACGTC.

The chain employs TRBV11-1 and TRBJ2-3; 8 bases are shared with TRBD2. Germline CDR1 and CDR2: SGHAT and FQDESV (reference sequence). V was clipped by 5 bases and J by 4 bases; unmatched bases: 5. The CDR3 consists of 14 residues. The CDR3 DNA follows: TGTGCCAGCAGCCGTAGCGGGGCCGCAGATACGCAGTATTTT. Translating it yields CASSRSGAADTQYF.

This chain uses TRBV27 with TRBJ1-2, with D maybe TRBD1 (5 bases). V was shortened by 3 bases and J by 4 bases, with 9 bases between the two germline ends. CDR3 size: 13 residues. The germline gives CDR1 MNHEY, CDR2 SMNVEV (reference sequence). The CDR3 DNA reads TGTGCCAGCAGTTTTCCTCAGGGCTATGGCTACACCTTC. This encodes CASSFPQGYGYTF.

A note on this clone: This specimen includes other DNA sequences encoding the same CDR3. This chain connects TRBV4-1 to TRBJ2-3, with 10 bases matching TRBD1. Germline V CDR1 and CDR2: MGHRA, YSYEKL. There are 15 residues in the CDR3. Germline trimming cut 1 base from V and 5 bases from J; bases unmatched to any gene: 3. The CDR3 sequence is CASSQVGTGVDTQYF. DNA of the CDR3: TGCGCCAGCAGCCAAGTTGGGACAGGGGTAGATACGCAGTATTTT.

In the case of this clone: Germline is not matched at one junction end, which may reflect a read error. This chain connects TRBV30 to TRBJ1-3; D gene unclear. CDR1 is GTSNPN and CDR2 is SVGIG in the germline V gene (reference sequence). This CDR3 is built from 12 residues. Written as DNA, the CDR3 is TGTGCCTGGAGTGTACGACCCCAGCAGGTTACTTTT. Encoded protein: CAWSVRPQQVTF.

V gene TRBV6-5 combines with J gene TRBJ2-7; D possibly corresponds to TRBD2 (6 bases). This CDR3 spans 13 amino acids. CDR1 and CDR2 from the germline V gene are MNHEY and SVGAGI. With 5 bases removed from V and 7 bases from J, the gap between germline ends came to 15 bases. CDR3 sequence (DNA): TGTGCCAGCAGTACGAGGGTTCGGGAGGAGCAGTACTTC. This gives the protein CASSTRVREEQYF.